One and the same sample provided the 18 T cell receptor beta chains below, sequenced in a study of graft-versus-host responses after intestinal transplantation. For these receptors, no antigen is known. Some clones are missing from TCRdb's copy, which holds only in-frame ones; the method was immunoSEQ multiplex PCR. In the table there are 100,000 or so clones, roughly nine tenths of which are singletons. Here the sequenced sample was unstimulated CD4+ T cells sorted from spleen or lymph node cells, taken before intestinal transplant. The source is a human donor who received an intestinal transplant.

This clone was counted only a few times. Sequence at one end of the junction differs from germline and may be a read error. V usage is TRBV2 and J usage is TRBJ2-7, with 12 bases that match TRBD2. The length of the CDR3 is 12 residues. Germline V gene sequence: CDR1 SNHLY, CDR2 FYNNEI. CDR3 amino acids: CASRTSGVVWDF. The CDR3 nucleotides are TGTGCCAGCCGGACTAGCGGGGTGGTATGGGACTTC.

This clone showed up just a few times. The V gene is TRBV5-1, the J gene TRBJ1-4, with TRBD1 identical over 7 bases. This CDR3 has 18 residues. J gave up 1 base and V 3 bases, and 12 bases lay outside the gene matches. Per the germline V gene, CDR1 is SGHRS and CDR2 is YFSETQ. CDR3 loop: CASSWDGQVIGTNEKLFF. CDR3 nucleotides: TGCGCCAGCAGCTGGGATGGACAGGTCATCGGAACTAATGAAAAACTGTTTTTT.

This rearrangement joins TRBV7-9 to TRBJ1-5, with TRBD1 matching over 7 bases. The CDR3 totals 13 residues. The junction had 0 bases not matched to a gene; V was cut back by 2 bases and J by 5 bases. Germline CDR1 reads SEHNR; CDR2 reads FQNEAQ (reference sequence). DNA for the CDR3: TGTGCCAGCAGCTTACAGGGGGATCAGCCCCAGCATTTT. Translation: CASSLQGDQPQHF. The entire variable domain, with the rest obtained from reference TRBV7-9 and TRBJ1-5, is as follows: DTGVSQNPRHKITKRGQNVTFRCDPISEHNRLYWYRQTLGQGPEFLTYFQNEAQLEKSRLLSDRFSAERPKGSFSTLEIQRTEQGDSAMYLCASSLQGDQPQHFGDGTRLSIL.

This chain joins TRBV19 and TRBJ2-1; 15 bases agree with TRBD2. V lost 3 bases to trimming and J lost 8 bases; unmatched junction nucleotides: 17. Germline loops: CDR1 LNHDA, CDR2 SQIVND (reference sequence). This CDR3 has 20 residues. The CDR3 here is CASSMSPGLAGGPEVDEQFF. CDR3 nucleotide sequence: TGTGCCAGTAGTATGTCACCGGGACTAGCGGGAGGCCCTGAGGTAGATGAGCAGTTCTTC.

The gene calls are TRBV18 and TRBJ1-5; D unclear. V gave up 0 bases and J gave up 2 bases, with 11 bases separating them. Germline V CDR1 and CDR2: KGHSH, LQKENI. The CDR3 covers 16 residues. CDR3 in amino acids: CASSPPTAGGNQPQHF. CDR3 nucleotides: TGTGCCAGCTCACCACCCACGGCAGGTGGCAATCAGCCCCAGCATTTT.

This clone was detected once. The CDR3, as DNA: TGTGCCAGCAGCAAACGACCCCTCGGGACAGACAAAAATCAGCCCCAGCATTTT. This gives the protein CASSKRPLGTDKNQPQHF. The chain has TRBV21-1 and TRBJ1-5; TRBD1 is taken as the D call from the table, unchecked against the DNA. TRBV21-1 is a pseudogene. The CDR3 totals 18 residues.

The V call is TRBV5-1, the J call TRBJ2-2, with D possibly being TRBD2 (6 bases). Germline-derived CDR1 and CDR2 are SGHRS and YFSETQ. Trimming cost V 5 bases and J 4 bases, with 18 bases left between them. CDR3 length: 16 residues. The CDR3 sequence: CASSFMRGSGTGELFF. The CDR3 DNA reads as TGCGCCAGCAGTTTCATGCGGGGCTCGGGCACCGGGGAGCTGTTTTTT.

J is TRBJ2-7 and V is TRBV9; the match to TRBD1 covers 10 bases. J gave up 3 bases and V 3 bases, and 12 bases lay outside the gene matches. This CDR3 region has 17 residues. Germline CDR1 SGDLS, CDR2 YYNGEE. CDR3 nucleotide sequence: TGTGCCAGCAGCGCAGGCCGACAGGGGGCAGGGGTCTACGAGCAGTACTTC. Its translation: CASSAGRQGAGVYEQYF.

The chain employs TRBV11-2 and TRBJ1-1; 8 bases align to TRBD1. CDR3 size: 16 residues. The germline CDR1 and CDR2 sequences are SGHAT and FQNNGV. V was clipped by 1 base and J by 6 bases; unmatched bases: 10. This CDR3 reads CASSLGRGRLSAEAFF. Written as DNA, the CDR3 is TGTGCCAGCAGCTTAGGCAGGGGGCGGTTATCCGCTGAAGCTTTCTTT. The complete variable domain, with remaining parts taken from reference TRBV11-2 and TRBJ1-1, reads EAGVAQSPRYKIIEKRQSVAFWCNPISGHATLYWYQQILGQGPKLLIQFQNNGVVDDSQLPKDRFSAERLKGVDSTLKIQPAKLEDSAVYLCASSLGRGRLSAEAFFGQGTRLTVV.

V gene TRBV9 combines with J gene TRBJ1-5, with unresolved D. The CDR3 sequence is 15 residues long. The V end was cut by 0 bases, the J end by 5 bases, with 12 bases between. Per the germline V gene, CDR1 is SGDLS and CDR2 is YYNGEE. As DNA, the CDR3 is TGTGCCAGCAGCGTAGACCCCACAGTAGATCAGCCCCAGCATTTT. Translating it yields CASSVDPTVDQPQHF.

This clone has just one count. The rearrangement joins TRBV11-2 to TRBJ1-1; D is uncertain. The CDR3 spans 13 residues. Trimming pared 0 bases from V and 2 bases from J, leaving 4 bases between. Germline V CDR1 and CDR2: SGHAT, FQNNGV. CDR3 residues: CASSLDINTEAFF. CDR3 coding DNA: TGTGCCAGCAGCTTAGACATCAACACTGAAGCTTTCTTT.

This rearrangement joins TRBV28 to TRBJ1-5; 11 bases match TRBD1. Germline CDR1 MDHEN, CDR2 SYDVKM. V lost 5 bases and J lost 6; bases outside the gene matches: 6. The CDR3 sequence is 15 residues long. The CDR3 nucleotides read TGTGCCAGCAGTACACCCGGGACAGGGGGTCAGCCCCAGCATTTT. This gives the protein CASSTPGTGGQPQHF.

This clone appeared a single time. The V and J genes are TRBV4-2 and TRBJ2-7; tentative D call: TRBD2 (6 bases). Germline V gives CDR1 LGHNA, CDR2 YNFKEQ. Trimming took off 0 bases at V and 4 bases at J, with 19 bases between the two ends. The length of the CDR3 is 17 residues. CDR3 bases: TGTGCCAGCAGCCAAGATATGGGACTGGACACCAAGTACGAGCAGTACTTC. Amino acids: CASSQDMGLDTKYEQYF.

The CDR3 coding sequence is TGTGCCAGCAGTTTACGGACAGGGGCGGGGGGCTACACCTTC. Protein sequence: CASSLRTGAGGYTF. The V call is TRBV27, the J call TRBJ1-2; 9 bases agree with TRBD1. Trimming removed 2 bases from V and 8 bases from J; junction bases left unmatched: 6. This CDR3 region has 14 residues. Germline-derived CDR1 and CDR2 are MNHEY and SMNVEV (reference sequence).

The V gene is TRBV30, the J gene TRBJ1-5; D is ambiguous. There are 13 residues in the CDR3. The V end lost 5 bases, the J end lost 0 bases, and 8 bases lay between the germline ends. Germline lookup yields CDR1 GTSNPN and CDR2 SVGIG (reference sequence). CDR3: CAWGLNSNQPQHF. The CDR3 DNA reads TGTGCCTGGGGACTGAATAGCAATCAGCCCCAGCATTTT.

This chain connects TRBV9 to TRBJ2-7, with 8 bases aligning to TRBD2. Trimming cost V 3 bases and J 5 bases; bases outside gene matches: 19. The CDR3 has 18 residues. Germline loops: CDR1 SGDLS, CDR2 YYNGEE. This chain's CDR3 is CASSARREEGREAHEQYF. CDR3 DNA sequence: TGTGCCAGCAGCGCTCGAAGGGAGGAGGGGCGGGAGGCCCACGAGCAGTACTTC.

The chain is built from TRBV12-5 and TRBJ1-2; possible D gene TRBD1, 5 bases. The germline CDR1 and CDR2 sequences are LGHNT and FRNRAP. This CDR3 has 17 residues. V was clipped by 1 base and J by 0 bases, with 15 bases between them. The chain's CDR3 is CASGLDLTGYSNYGYTF. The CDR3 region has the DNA TGTGCTAGTGGTTTGGACCTAACAGGTTACTCTAACTATGGCTACACCTTC.

CDR3 DNA: TGTGCCAGCAGTTACTCTCAGGGGGCCTTTACGTATGGCTACACCTTC. Amino acids: CASSYSQGAFTYGYTF. V and J are TRBV6-5 and TRBJ1-2; 8 nucleotides line up with TRBD1. This CDR3 has 16 amino acids. J gave up 5 bases and V 0 bases, and 8 bases lay outside the gene matches. Germline V lookup: CDR1 MNHEY, CDR2 SVGAGI.